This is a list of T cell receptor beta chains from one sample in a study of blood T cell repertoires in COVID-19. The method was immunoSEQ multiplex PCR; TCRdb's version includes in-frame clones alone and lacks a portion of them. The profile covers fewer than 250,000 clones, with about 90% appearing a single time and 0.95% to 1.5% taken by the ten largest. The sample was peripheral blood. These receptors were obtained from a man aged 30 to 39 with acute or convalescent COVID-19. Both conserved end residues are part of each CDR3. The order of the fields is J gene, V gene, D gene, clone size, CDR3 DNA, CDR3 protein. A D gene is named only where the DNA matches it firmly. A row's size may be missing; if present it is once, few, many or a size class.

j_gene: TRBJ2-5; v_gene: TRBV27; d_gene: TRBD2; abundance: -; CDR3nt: TGTGCCAGCAGTGCCACGACTAGCGGGAGTGGGGAGACCCAGTACTTC; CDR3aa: CASSATTSGSGETQYF
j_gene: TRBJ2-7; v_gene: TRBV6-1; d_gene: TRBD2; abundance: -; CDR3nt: TGTGCCAGCAGTGGCGGACTAGCGGGAGGCCGGGGCTCCTACGAGCAGTACTTC; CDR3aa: CASSGGLAGGRGSYEQYF
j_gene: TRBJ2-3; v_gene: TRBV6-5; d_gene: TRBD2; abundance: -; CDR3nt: TGTGCCAGCAGTAAGACTAGCGTCATCACAGATACGCAGTATTTT; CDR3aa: CASSKTSVITDTQYF
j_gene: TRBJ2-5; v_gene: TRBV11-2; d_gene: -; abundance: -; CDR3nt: TGTGCCAGCAGTAATAGTCCAGGGCGGCAAGAGACCCAGTACTTC; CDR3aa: CASSNSPGRQETQYF
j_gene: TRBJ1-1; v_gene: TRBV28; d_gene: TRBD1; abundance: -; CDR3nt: TGTGCCAGTTACAGGGGGCCCACTGAAGCTTTCTTT; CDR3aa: CASYRGPTEAFF
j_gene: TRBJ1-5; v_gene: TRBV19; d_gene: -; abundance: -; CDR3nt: TGTGCCATCCCGGGTCCTCTAAATCAGCCCCAGCATTTT; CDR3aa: CAIPGPLNQPQHF
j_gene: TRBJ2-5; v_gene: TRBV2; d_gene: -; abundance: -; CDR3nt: TGTGCCAGCAGTGGACGGACTTTGGGCACCCAGTACTTC; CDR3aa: CASSGRTLGTQYF
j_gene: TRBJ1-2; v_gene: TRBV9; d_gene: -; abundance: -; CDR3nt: TGTGCCAGCATCATCGGCATAGGGGCTAACTATGGCTACACCTTC; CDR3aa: CASIIGIGANYGYTF
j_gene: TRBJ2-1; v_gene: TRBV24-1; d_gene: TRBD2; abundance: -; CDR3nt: TGTGCCACCAGTGAGACTAGCTATGAGCAGTTCTTC; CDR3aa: CATSETSYEQFF
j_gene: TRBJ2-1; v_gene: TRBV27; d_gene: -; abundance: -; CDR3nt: TGTGCCAGCAGTTTTCGGGAGAATATGCCGAGGTCCTACAATGAGCAGTTCTTC; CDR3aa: CASSFRENMPRSYNEQFF
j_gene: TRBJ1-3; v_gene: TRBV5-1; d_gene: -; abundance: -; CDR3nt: TGCGCCAGCAGCTTAGGAACGACAGCTCGCTCTGGAAACACCATATATTTT; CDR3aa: CASSLGTTARSGNTIYF
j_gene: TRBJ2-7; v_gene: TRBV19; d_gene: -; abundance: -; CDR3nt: TGTGCCAGTAGTGTGATGCCCGGGTACCACGAGCAGTACTTC; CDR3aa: CASSVMPGYHEQYF
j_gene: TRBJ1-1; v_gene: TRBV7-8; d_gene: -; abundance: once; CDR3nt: TGTGCCAGCAGCTTAGCAACAGGGAACACTGAAGCTTTCTTT; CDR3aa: CASSLATGNTEAFF
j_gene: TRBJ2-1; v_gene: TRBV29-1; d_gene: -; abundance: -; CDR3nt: TGCAGCGTTGAGATCCAGTTGTACAATGAGCAGTTCTTC; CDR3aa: CSVEIQLYNEQFF
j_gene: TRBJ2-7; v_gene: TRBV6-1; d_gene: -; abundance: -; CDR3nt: TGTGCCAGCAGTCAGGGGGGCTACGAGCAGTACTTC; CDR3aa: CASSQGGYEQYF
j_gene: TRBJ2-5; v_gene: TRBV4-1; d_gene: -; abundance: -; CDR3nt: TGCGCCAGCAGCCAAACGGCCCTAGGGGTGACCCAGTACTTC; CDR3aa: CASSQTALGVTQYF
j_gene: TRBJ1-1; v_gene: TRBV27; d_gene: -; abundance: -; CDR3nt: TGTGCCAGCAGATCCCTGAGGCGGGGAGAGAACACTGAAGCTTTCTTT; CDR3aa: CASRSLRRGENTEAFF
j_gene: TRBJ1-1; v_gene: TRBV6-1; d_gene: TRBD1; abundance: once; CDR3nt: TGTGCCAGCAGTGATCCGGACAGGGGAAACACTGAAGCTTTCTTT; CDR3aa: CASSDPDRGNTEAFF
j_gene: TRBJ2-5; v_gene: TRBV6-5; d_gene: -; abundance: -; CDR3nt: TGTGCCAGCAAAGGACAGAAAGAGACCCAGTACTTC; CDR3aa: CASKGQKETQYF
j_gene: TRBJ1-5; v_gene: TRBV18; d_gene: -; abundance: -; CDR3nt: TGTGCCAGCTCACCAGGGCGTTCTCAGCCCCAGCATTTT; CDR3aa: CASSPGRSQPQHF
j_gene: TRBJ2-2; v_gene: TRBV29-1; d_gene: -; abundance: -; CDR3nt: TGCAGCGTTGAACTTGGGGTTCGGGGCACCGGGGAGCTGTTTTTT; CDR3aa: CSVELGVRGTGELFF
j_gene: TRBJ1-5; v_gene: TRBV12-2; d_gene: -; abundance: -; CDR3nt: TGTGCAAGTCGCTTAGCCCCGCCTGGAGGACAGGGTATAGCAAATCAGCCCCAGCATTTT; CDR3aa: CASRLAPPGGQGIANQPQHF
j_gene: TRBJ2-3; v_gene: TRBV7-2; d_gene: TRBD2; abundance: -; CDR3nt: TGTGCCACTAAGCGGGAGTGGGGAGATACGCAGTATTTT; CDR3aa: CATKREWGDTQYF
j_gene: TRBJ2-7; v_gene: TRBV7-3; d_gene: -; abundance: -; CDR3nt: TGTGCCAGCAGCTTAAGTGGGACAAACTCCTACGAGCAGTACTTC; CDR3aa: CASSLSGTNSYEQYF
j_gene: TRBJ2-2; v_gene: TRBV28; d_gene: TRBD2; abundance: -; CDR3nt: TGTGCCAGCAGTTCCAGTAGCGGGAGGTCCGGGGAGCTGTTTTTT; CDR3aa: CASSSSSGRSGELFF
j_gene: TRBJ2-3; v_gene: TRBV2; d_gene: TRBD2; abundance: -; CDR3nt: TGTGCCAGCAGTGACCCGGGACTAGCGGGGGGGCCGGATACGCAGTATTTT; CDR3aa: CASSDPGLAGGPDTQYF
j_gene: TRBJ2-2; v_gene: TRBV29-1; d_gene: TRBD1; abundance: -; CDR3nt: TGCAGCGTGGGACAGGAGTACACCGGGGAGCTGTTTTTT; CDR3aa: CSVGQEYTGELFF
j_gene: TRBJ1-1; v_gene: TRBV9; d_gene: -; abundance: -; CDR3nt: TGTGCCAGCAGCGTAGGGACAGAAAGAGGGACTGAAGCTTTCTTT; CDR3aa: CASSVGTERGTEAFF
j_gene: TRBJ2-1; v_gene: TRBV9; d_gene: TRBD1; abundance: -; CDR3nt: TGTGCCAGCAGCGGACAGGGGGGGAGTAATAGAAATGAGCAGTTCTTC; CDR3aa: CASSGQGGSNRNEQFF
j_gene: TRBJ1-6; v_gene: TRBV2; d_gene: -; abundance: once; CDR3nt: TGTGCCAGCAGGGCGAGGGGGTCCTATAATTCACCCCTCCACTTT; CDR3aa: CASRARGSYNSPLHF
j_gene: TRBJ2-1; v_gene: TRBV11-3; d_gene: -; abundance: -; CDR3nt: TGTGCCAGCAGCTCTACTAGTAATGAGCAGTTCTTC; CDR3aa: CASSSTSNEQFF
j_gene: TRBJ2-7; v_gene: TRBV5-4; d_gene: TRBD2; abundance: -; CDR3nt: TGTGCCAGCAGCACTAAGACTAGCGGAAAACCCTACGAGCAGTACTTC; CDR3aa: CASSTKTSGKPYEQYF
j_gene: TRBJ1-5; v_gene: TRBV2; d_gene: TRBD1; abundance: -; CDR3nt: TGTGCCAGCACCACCGGGACAGACAATCAGCCCCAGCATTTT; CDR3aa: CASTTGTDNQPQHF
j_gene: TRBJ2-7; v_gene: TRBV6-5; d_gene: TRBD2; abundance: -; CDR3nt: TGTGCCAGCATGGCGAGCGGGACTTCCTACGAGCAGTACTTC; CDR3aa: CASMASGTSYEQYF
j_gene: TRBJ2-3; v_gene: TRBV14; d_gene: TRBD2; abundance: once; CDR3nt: TGTGCCAGCAGCCACCTCGGGACTAGCGGGAGGTTCACAGATACGCAGTATTTT; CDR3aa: CASSHLGTSGRFTDTQYF
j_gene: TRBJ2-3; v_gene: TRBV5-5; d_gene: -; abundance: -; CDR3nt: TGTGCCAGCAGCTTTCGGGAGAGCCGCACAGATACGCAGTATTTT; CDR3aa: CASSFRESRTDTQYF
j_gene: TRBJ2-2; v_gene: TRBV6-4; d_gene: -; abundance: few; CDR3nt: TGTGCCAGCAGTCCACAAAATACCGGGGAGCTGTTTTTT; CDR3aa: CASSPQNTGELFF
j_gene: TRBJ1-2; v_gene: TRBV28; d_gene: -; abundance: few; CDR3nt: TGTGCCAGCAGACCTGGGGGCAGTGGGTATGGCTACACCTTC; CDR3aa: CASRPGGSGYGYTF
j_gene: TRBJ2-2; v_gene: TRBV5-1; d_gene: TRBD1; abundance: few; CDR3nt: TGCGCCAGCAGCAGGATGGACAGGCTTGCGAACACCGGGGAGCTGTTTTTT; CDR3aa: CASSRMDRLANTGELFF
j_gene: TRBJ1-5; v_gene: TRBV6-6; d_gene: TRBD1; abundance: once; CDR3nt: TGTGCCAGCACTGGACAGGGGGGAAATCAGCCCCAGCATTTT; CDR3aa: CASTGQGGNQPQHF
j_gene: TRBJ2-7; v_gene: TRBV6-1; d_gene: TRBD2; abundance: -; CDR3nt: TGTGCCAGCAGTGAAGCTAGGACTAGCGGGATCACGTTGGCCGAGCAGTACTTC; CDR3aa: CASSEARTSGITLAEQYF
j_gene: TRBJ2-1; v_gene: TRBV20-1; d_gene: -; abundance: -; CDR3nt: TGCAGTGCTGGCCCCCTTGGTGAGCAGTTCTTC; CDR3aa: CSAGPLGEQFF
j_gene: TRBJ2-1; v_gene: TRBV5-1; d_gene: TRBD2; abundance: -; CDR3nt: TGCGCCAGCAGCTTGACTAGCGGGGCCTCCTACAATGAGCAGTTCTTC; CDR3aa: CASSLTSGASYNEQFF
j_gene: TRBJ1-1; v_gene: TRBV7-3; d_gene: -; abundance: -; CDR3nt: TGTGCCAGCAGCTTAAATTCAGGGAAAGCTTTCTTT; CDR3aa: CASSLNSGKAFF
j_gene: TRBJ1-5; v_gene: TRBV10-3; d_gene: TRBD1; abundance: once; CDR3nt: TGTGCCATCAGTGTTGAGGGGGCGCGGCAGCCCCAGCATTTT; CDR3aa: CAISVEGARQPQHF
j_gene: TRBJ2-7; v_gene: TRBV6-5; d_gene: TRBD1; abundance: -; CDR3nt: TGTGCCAGCAACAGCAGACAGGGGACCTACGAGCAGTACTTC; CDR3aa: CASNSRQGTYEQYF
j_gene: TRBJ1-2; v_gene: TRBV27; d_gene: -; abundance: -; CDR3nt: TGTGCCAGCAGACACAGGGACGGCTACACCTTC; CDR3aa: CASRHRDGYTF
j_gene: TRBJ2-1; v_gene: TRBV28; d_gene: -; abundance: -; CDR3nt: TGTGCCAGCAGTTGGGACTCCCACAATGAGCAGTTCTTC; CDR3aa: CASSWDSHNEQFF
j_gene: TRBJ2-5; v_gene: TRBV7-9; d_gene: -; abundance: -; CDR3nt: TGTGCCAGCAGCTTCGGGGGGCTGGAGACCCAGTACTTC; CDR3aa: CASSFGGLETQYF
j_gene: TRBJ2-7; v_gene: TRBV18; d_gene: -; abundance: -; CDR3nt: TGTGCCAGCTCACGACGACAGACCTACGAGCAGTACTTC; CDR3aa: CASSRRQTYEQYF
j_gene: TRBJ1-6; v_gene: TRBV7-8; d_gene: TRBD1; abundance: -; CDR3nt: TGTGCCAGCAGCCCTCGGGGACAGGCTGCCCTCTCCTATAATTCACCCCTCCACTTT; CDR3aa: CASSPRGQAALSYNSPLHF
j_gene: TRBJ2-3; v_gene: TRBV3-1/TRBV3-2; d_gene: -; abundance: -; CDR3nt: TGTGCCAGCAGCCCCCACCGAGCCGGCACAGATACGCAGTATTTT; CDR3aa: CASSPHRAGTDTQYF